This entry describes one T cell receptor (beta chain). Its matching antigen is unknown. The data derive from a study of OX40 agonist ivuxolimab in advanced cancers. Findings and limits, study-wide: The mean number of expanded clones was higher in CD8+ T cells than in CD4+. Low clonal expansion, among the lowest seen, marked partial responders at 0.1-3.0 mg/kg. At 0.1 to 3.0 mg/kg and by week 6, CD4+ and CD8+ T cells in the blood had expanded clonally.

Sequencing was performed with immunoSEQ multiplex PCR; in TCRdb, only in-frame clones are kept and a portion is missing. Altogether 80,000 to 100,000 clones are present, roughly nine tenths being singletons, with the ten largest covering around 0.8%. Exclusion of a patient followed from autoimmune disease history or systemic immunosuppression. Germline V lookup: CDR1 SGHRS, CDR2 YFSETQ. Trimming cost V 5 bases and J 5 bases, with 12 bases left between them. This CDR3 is 13 amino acids long. V is TRBV5-1 and J is TRBJ2-3, with D maybe TRBD1 (5 bases). This TCR was sampled from an adult with an advanced solid tumor such as melanoma, head and neck, liver or kidney cancer. The specimen comprised CD4+ or CD8+ T cells sorted from blood, sampled in a trial of the OX40 agonist ivuxolimab. The CDR3 DNA reads TGCGCCAGCAGTTGGCAAGGGGAAGATACGCAGTATTTT. Its translation is CASSWQGEDTQYF.